Presented here are 18 T cell receptor beta chains from one specimen sequenced in a study of shared clonotypes between healthy human individuals. Sequenced by immunoSEQ multiplex PCR; TCRdb stores in-frame clones only, minus some. The table includes 550,000 to 700,000 clones, roughly 72% detected once. Specimen: memory CD4+ T cells sorted from blood. Subset denoted: CD45RA-negative fraction. The receptors derive from a woman aged 25 to 39 in good health.

In its sample, this clone was seen a few times. The V call is TRBV5-4, the J call TRBJ2-3, with TRBD1 identical over 7 bases. Germline trimming cut 0 bases from V and 6 bases from J; bases unmatched to any gene: 7. Germline assignment: CDR1 SGHNT and CDR2 YYREEE (reference sequence). CDR3 size: 15 residues. The CDR3 DNA sequence: TGTGCCAGCAGCTTGGCGGGACAGTCTAAGGATACGCAGTATTTT. Encoded protein: CASSLAGQSKDTQYF. Looking up the rest from reference TRBV5-4 and TRBJ2-3 gives the full variable domain: ETGVTQSPTHLIKTRGQQVTLRCSSQSGHNTVSWYQQALGQGPQFIFQYYREEENGRGNFPPRFSGLQFPNYSSELNVNALELDDSALYLCASSLAGQSKDTQYFGPGTRLTVL.

The chain uses TRBV12-2 and TRBJ1-5; the D call TRBD1 from the table was never checked on the DNA. TRBV12-2 is a pseudogene. The CDR3 has 15 residues. CDR3 bases: TGTGCAAGTCGCTCCCGACAGGGTGGCAATCAGCCCCAGCATTTT. Amino acid sequence: CASRSRQGGNQPQHF.

The rearrangement joins TRBV6-1 to TRBJ1-4; D is undetermined. Trimming took off 1 base at V and 6 bases at J, with 9 bases between the two ends. Per the germline V gene, CDR1 is MNHNS and CDR2 is SASEGT. This CDR3 spans 14 amino acids. CDR3 DNA sequence: TGTGCCAGCAGTGAAGGGGGAAGGGATGAAAAACTGTTTTTT. Its translation is CASSEGGRDEKLFF.

The chain is built from TRBV7-9 and TRBJ2-7; TRBD2 might be the D (6 bases). The CDR3 is 12 residues long. Trimming left V 5 bases short and J 3 bases short, with 8 bases between. From germline, CDR1 is SEHNR and CDR2 FQNEAQ (reference sequence). This CDR3 is CASSVGGYEQYF. CDR3 sequence (DNA): TGTGCCAGCAGCGTCGGGGGCTACGAGCAGTACTTC.

J is TRBJ2-5 and V is TRBV5-1; D is uncertain. V was cut by 4 bases and J by 2 bases, with 0 bases left in between. The CDR3 runs 10 residues. The germline CDR1 and CDR2 sequences are SGHRS and YFSETQ. CDR3 sequence (DNA): TGCGCCAGCAGCCAAGAGACCCAGTACTTC. Translation gives CASSQETQYF. The full variable domain, in which reference TRBV5-1 and TRBJ2-5 provide the parts outside the CDR3, is KAGVTQTPRYLIKTRGQQVTLSCSPISGHRSVSWYQQTPGQGLQFLFEYFSETQRNKGNFPGRFSGRQFSNSRSEMNVSTLELGDSALYLCASSQETQYFGPGTRLLVL.

This clone was observed a handful of times. The rearrangement joins TRBV5-4 to TRBJ1-1, with 11 bases aligning to TRBD1. Germline values: CDR1 SGHNT, CDR2 YYREEE (reference sequence). J lost 5 bases, V lost 0 bases, and 9 bases had no gene match. The CDR3 is 17 amino acids. This CDR3 reads CASSLADRGRLGTEAFF. CDR3 bases: TGTGCCAGCAGCTTGGCGGACAGGGGGCGACTGGGGACTGAAGCTTTCTTT.

The J gene is TRBJ2-3, the V gene TRBV6-5; 7 nucleotides align to TRBD2. Germline lookup yields CDR1 MNHEY and CDR2 SVGAGI. The CDR3 has 12 amino acids. The trim removed 4 bases at V and 12 bases at J, leaving 7 bases unmatched. The CDR3 DNA is TGTGCCAGCAGTTCTGCTAGCGGTATTCAGTATTTT. It codes for CASSSASGIQYF.

The rearrangement links TRBV30 to TRBJ2-7; 9 nucleotides line up with TRBD2. The length of the CDR3 is 15 residues. Unmatched junction bases numbered 8, after V lost 3 bases and J lost 2 bases. In germline, CDR1 is GTSNPN, CDR2 SVGIG (reference sequence). CDR3 protein: CAWRRSGSSTYEQYF. CDR3 DNA: TGTGCCTGGAGGCGTAGCGGGAGTTCCACCTACGAGCAGTACTTC.

There are a few counts of this clone. The V call is TRBV5-5, the J call TRBJ2-5; D is unclear. CDR1 is SGHKS and CDR2 is YYEKEE in the germline V gene (reference sequence). Trimming took 0 bases from V and 2 from J, leaving 8 bases between them. This CDR3 is built from 14 residues. CDR3 nucleotides: TGTGCCAGCAGCTTGGTGTGGGATCAAGAGACCCAGTACTTC. Its protein product is CASSLVWDQETQYF.

CDR3 in DNA: TGTGCCAGCAGCTTACAGTCGGGGTTGGACACTGAAGCTTTCTTT. Protein product: CASSLQSGLDTEAFF. The V call is TRBV7-6, the J call TRBJ1-1; no clear D. There are 15 residues in the CDR3. Trimming stripped 2 bases from V and 3 bases from J, with 13 bases between. Germline CDR1 SGHVS, CDR2 FNYEAQ.

V is TRBV19 and J is TRBJ1-2; 11 bases align to TRBD1. V trimming: 5 bases; J trimming: 8 bases; junction bases outside the gene matches: 7. The CDR3 sequence is 14 residues long. Germline CDR1 LNHDA, CDR2 SQIVND (reference sequence). The CDR3 sequence: CASSLSGTGGGYTF. CDR3 nucleotide sequence: TGTGCCAGTAGTCTCTCCGGGACAGGGGGGGGCTACACCTTC.

CDR3 nucleotide sequence: TGCAGCGTTGAAGCAAGCTCTGGAAACACCATATATTTT. It yields the protein CSVEASSGNTIYF. The rearrangement joins TRBV29-1 to TRBJ1-3, with D uncertain. The CDR3 totals 13 residues. From germline, CDR1 is SQVTM and CDR2 ANQGSEA. V shed 1 base and J shed 0 bases, with 4 bases lying between them.

The V and J genes are TRBV28 and TRBJ2-7, with 8 nucleotides matching TRBD2. Germline V gives CDR1 MDHEN, CDR2 SYDVKM. The trim removed 8 bases at V and 0 bases at J, leaving 6 bases unmatched. This CDR3 spans 14 amino acids. CDR3 residues: CASVAGGTSYEQYF. In DNA form, the CDR3 reads TGTGCCAGCGTCGCGGGAGGTACCTCCTACGAGCAGTACTTC.

The chain links TRBV19 to TRBJ1-5; 7 bases are a match to TRBD1. CDR1 and CDR2 from the germline V gene are LNHDA and SQIVND (reference sequence). V trimming: 3 bases; J trimming: 5 bases; junction bases outside the gene matches: 4. The length of the CDR3 is 14 residues. CDR3: CASSILQGYQPQHF. CDR3 sequence (DNA): TGTGCCAGTAGTATTCTACAGGGGTATCAGCCCCAGCATTTT.

The chain uses TRBV30 and TRBJ2-4; 8 positions match TRBD2. Germline values: CDR1 GTSNPN, CDR2 SVGIG (reference sequence). CDR3 length: 15 amino acids. The V segment lost 6 bases and the J segment 1 base; nucleotides outside the gene matches: 8. CDR3 DNA: TGTGCCTGCACCTTAGCGGGAAAGGCCAAAAACATTCAGTACTTC. Translation: CACTLAGKAKNIQYF. Drawing the rest from reference TRBV30 and TRBJ2-4, the complete variable domain is SQTIHQWPATLVQPVGSPLSLECTVEGTSNPNLYWYRQAAGRGLQLLFYSVGIGQISSEVPQNLSASRPQDRQFILSSKKLLLSDSGFYLCACTLAGKAKNIQYFGAGTRLSVL.

The chain has TRBV11-2 and TRBJ2-3; the D is unclear. This CDR3 is built from 14 residues. Germline V gene data show CDR1 as SGHAT and CDR2 as FQNNGV. V was clipped by 1 base and J by 4 bases, with 9 bases between them. The CDR3 spells CASSLAWAADTQYF. In DNA form, the CDR3 reads TGTGCCAGCAGCTTAGCTTGGGCTGCAGATACGCAGTATTTT.

This clone was found a few times. The chain recombines TRBV6-6 with TRBJ2-2; D gene unclear. V dropped 6 bases and J dropped 6 bases, with 8 bases sitting between them. Germline-derived CDR1 and CDR2 are MNHNY and SVGAGI (reference sequence). The CDR3 is 12 residues long. The CDR3 is CASSLKPGELFF. DNA of the CDR3: TGTGCCAGCAGCCTTAAACCCGGGGAGCTGTTTTTT.

In its sample, this clone was seen many times. The chain uses TRBV29-1 and TRBJ2-5; unclear D gene. Trimming removed 5 bases from V and 1 base from J, with 8 bases in between. The CDR3 extends over 12 amino acids. Germline V gene sequence: CDR1 SQVTM, CDR2 ANQGSEA. The CDR3, as DNA: TGCAGCGTTTCCAGCTTCCAAGAGACCCAGTACTTC. Encoded protein: CSVSSFQETQYF.